This TCR beta chain derives from a study of post-analysis software for immune sequencing data. Whole-study context: The disease courses covered relapsing-remitting, secondary progressive and progressive-relapsing multiple sclerosis.

The ends were cut back, 1 base at V and 0 bases at J, with 10 bases in the middle. Germline-derived CDR1 and CDR2 are SGHAT and FQNNGV. The CDR3 covers 17 residues. TCR beta cDNA libraries included unique molecular identifiers. TCRdb reprocessed the PCR reads via MiXCR and lists one record per CDR3 protein. The sample yields under 200,000 distinct CDR3 sequences, roughly 30% seen once. This clonotype was seen just once. What it recognizes is unknown. Study results and limitations: Samples from one preparation batch, clustered by F measure, grouped strongly together. Controls showed lower frequencies than patients for five TRBV segments, and TRBV5-6, TRBV5-1 and TRBV20-1 were among these.

Sequenced input: blood. The sequence came from a girl aged 2 to 17 with multiple sclerosis. The chain couples TRBV11-2 to TRBJ2-6; D gene ambiguous. CDR3 region: CASSLATPSSGANVLTF. The CDR3 bases are TGTGCCAGCAGCTTAGCAACACCTAGCTCTGGGGCCAACGTCCTGACTTTC.